These 12 T cell receptor beta chains originate from one sample sequenced in a study of identical twins. TCRdb fed the 5' RACE reads into MiXCR, producing one record per CDR3 protein. Seen here are some 500,000 distinct CDR3 sequences, around a tenth observed once, and the top ten hold under 3.5%. These data were also filed under a second study, of yellow fever vaccine responses in identical twins.

Sequencing was done on a sample of PBMCs. The receptors originated from a woman younger than 35 in good health.

In this sample, this clonotype turned up a few times. This chain joins TRBV20-1 and TRBJ2-2; 9 bases agree with TRBD2. Germline values: CDR1 DFQATT, CDR2 SNEGSKA (reference sequence). The length of the CDR3 is 14 residues. V shed 6 bases and J 6 bases; nucleotides not matched to a gene: 8. DNA of the CDR3: TGCAGTGCCGTTGAGGCGGGGGGGGCCGGGGAGCTGTTTTTT. Translating it yields CSAVEAGGAGELFF.

This clonotype was seen many times. The chain uses TRBV4-1 and TRBJ2-7; D not certain. Deletions cut 0 bases from V and 0 bases from J, with 9 bases between. Germline V CDR1 and CDR2: MGHRA, YSYEKL. The length of the CDR3 is 15 residues. CDR3 nucleotide sequence: TGCGCCAGCAGCCAAGAAGCGAGAAGCTCCTACGAGCAGTACTTC. This encodes CASSQEARSSYEQYF.

V is TRBV12-3 or TRBV12-4 and J is TRBJ2-7; D may correspond to TRBD1 or TRBD2 (5 bases each). The V and J ends lost 6 bases and 0 bases respectively, with 9 bases between them. The CDR3 is 13 residues long. CDR3 nucleotides: TGTGCCAGCAGGGGGGACGCCTCCTACGAGCAGTACTTC. It translates to CASRGDASYEQYF.

This clonotype showed up just a few times. This chain uses TRBV6-5 with TRBJ2-1; 9 bases agree with TRBD2. Per germline, CDR1 MNHEY and CDR2 SVGAGI. V dropped 2 bases and J dropped 7; count of bases not matched to a gene: 6. The CDR3 covers 15 residues. The CDR3 DNA follows: TGTGCCAGCAGTTACCGGGGACTAGCCTGGAATGAGCAGTTCTTC. Translating it yields CASSYRGLAWNEQFF.

In this sample, this clonotype turned up many times. The chain recombines TRBV5-1 with TRBJ2-3; 12 nucleotides agree with TRBD1. This CDR3 has 15 residues. In germline, CDR1 is SGHRS, CDR2 YFSETQ. The ends lost 4 bases at V and 5 bases at J; junction bases unmatched: 5. In DNA, the CDR3 is TGCGCCAGCAGCGGGGGACAGGGGGCAAGAGATACGCAGTATTTT. Translation: CASSGGQGARDTQYF.

In its sample, this clonotype was seen many times. The rearrangement joins TRBV7-2 to TRBJ2-3; D is undetermined. Trimming left V 2 bases short and J 1 base short, with 4 bases between. The CDR3 is made up of 13 amino acids. Germline CDR1 SGHTA, CDR2 FQGNSA. CDR3 nucleotide sequence: TGTGCCAGCAGCTTATGGGGCACAGATACGCAGTATTTT. As protein: CASSLWGTDTQYF.

The chain uses TRBV9 and TRBJ2-7; 8 bases align to TRBD1. The CDR3 contains 15 residues. Germline lookup yields CDR1 SGDLS and CDR2 YYNGEE. The V gene end was trimmed by 0 bases and the J gene end by 0 bases; junction bases not matched to a gene: 2. Here the CDR3 DNA reads TGTGCCAGCAGCGTAGGACAGGGGAACTCCTACGAGCAGTACTTC. It is translated as CASSVGQGNSYEQYF.

Points on this clonotype: This could be a read error, since a much larger clone is one nucleotide away. The chain uses TRBV6-5 and TRBJ2-1, with a weak D call TRBD2 (5 bases). There are 12 residues in the CDR3. Germline V lookup: CDR1 MNHEY, CDR2 SVGAGI. V lost 4 bases and J 9 bases, leaving 10 bases between the germline ends. CDR3 in DNA: TGTGCCAGCAGTTGCTCTCGGGGTGAGCAGTTCTTC. Its protein is CASSCSRGEQFF.

The chain couples TRBV10-1 to TRBJ2-3; maybe TRBD2 (5 bases). This CDR3 comprises 11 residues. The germline CDR1 and CDR2 sequences are WNHNN and SYGVQD (reference sequence). V was cut by 6 bases and J by 7 bases, with 8 bases left in between. DNA of the CDR3: TGCGCCAGCAGGAGGGAAAATACGCAGTATTTT. Protein sequence: CASRRENTQYF.

This clonotype occurred many times. This chain uses TRBV6-4 with TRBJ2-7, with TRBD2 matching over 13 bases. The ends lost 4 bases at V and 2 bases at J; junction bases unmatched: 11. The CDR3 is 18 residues long. Germline values: CDR1 MRHNA, CDR2 SNTAGT. This CDR3 reads CASSASGGTSGIPYEQYF. DNA for the CDR3: TGTGCCAGCAGTGCCTCAGGCGGGACTAGCGGGATTCCCTACGAGCAGTACTTC.

This clonotype was detected a few times. The chain is built from TRBV5-1 and TRBJ2-7, with TRBD1 identical over 10 bases. Germline V gene lookup returns CDR1 SGHRS and CDR2 YFSETQ. Losses at the gene ends were 4 bases for V and 6 bases for J; bases not matched to a gene: 7. The CDR3 is 14 residues long. The CDR3 DNA reads TGCGCCAGCAGCGGGACAGGGGTTGCCGGCGAGCAGTACTTC. This gives the protein CASSGTGVAGEQYF.

This clonotype occurred a few times. This could be a read error, since a much larger clone is one nucleotide away. J is TRBJ2-6 and V is TRBV6-6; no definite D call. Germline assignment: CDR1 MNHNY and CDR2 SVGAGI (reference sequence). Trimming shortened V by 7 bases and J by 0 bases, and 1 base separated the two germline ends. This CDR3 has 12 residues. CDR3 sequence reads: CASISGANVLTF. The CDR3 bases are TGTGCCAGCATCTCTGGGGCCAACGTCCTGACTTTC.